The source of this T cell receptor (beta chain) is a study of cytomegalovirus exposure and HLA in healthy donors. Study outcomes and limitations: A later examination showed that TCR association rates differed by HLA locus, with DRB1 most and HLA-C fewest. Sequencing depth roughly uniform across donors was assumed in presence/absence analyses. The authors enumerated around 150 TCR beta chains as linked to cytomegalovirus.

In regard to this clone: Its antigen is undetermined.

The germline CDR1 and CDR2 sequences are LNHDA and SQIVND (reference sequence). The CDR3 length is 15 residues. V was clipped by 3 bases and J by 0 bases, with 11 bases between them. PCR involved 60 Vbeta and 13 Jbeta primers. Only in-frame clones appear in the TCRdb table, and some are missing; sequencing was by immunoSEQ multiplex PCR. This table has fewer than 200,000 clones, more than 65% appearing once. Input material: PBMCs. The sequence was collected from a woman in her forties or fifties in good health and CMV-seronegative. The V call is TRBV19, the J call TRBJ1-1, with D uncertain. CDR3 sequence (DNA): TGTGCCAGTAGTATGAGACTGCTGATGAACACTGAAGCTTTCTTT. The encoded protein is CASSMRLLMNTEAFF.